The 30 T cell receptor beta chains below were found in one sample sequenced in a study of T-cell memory formation after mild COVID-19 (dated by TCRdb to the early 2020s). The library was produced with 5' RACE. Instrument on record: Illumina NovaSeq 6000. TCRdb applied fastp at Q25 and MiXCR to the public reads, then kept only in-frame beta chains. Here each entry gathers all rows of one CDR3 protein and keeps the most common genes and DNA. In this sample the table shows 450,000 to 650,000 distinct CDR3 sequences, over 15% of which occur a single time. The ten largest clones add up to around 12% of the sample. The sequencing input was PBMCs or a T cell subset sorted from them (not recorded which). Receptors originate from an adult woman who had mild COVID-19 (a few samples of this study predate the infection). The sample titles of this study are shuffled in the database, so cell type and time point are left out; the donor was told from shared clones.

The chain recombines TRBV5-1 with TRBJ2-7; a possible D gene is TRBD1 (7 bases). Deletions cut 0 bases from V and 2 bases from J, with 15 bases between. The CDR3 is 16 residues long. Germline CDR1 is SGHRS and CDR2 is YFSETQ. The chain's CDR3 is CASSLGAGGGPYEQYF. CDR3 coding DNA: TGCGCCAGCAGCTTGGGTGCAGGGGGAGGCCCCTACGAGCAGTACTTC.

The chain uses TRBV4-1 and TRBJ1-5, with D perhaps TRBD1 (6 bases). Germline V gene sequence: CDR1 MGHRA, CDR2 YSYEKL. The CDR3 sequence is 16 residues long. V lost 2 bases and J 2 bases, leaving 13 bases between the germline ends. In nucleotides, the CDR3 is TGCGCCAGCAGCCAACCGACAGGCAAGGGCAATCAGCCCCAGCATTTT. Translated, it gives CASSQPTGKGNQPQHF.

This clonotype has only a few counts. The genes are TRBV11-1 and TRBJ2-3; D could derive from TRBD1 or TRBD2 (5 bases each). V was clipped by 2 bases and J by 0 bases, with 15 bases between them. The CDR3 runs to 17 residues. The germline V gene has CDR1 SGHAT and CDR2 FQDESV (reference sequence). CDR3 DNA: TGTGCCAGCAGCTTATTAGTAGGGGACCGAAGCACAGATACGCAGTATTTT. Its protein product is CASSLLVGDRSTDTQYF. Complete variable domain (other parts from reference TRBV11-1 and TRBJ2-3): EAEVAQSPRYKITEKSQAVAFWCDPISGHATLYWYRQILGQGPELLVQFQDESVVDDSQLPKDRFSAERLKGVDSTLKIQPAELGDSAMYLCASSLLVGDRSTDTQYFGPGTRLTVL.

This clonotype was detected only a few times. The chain couples TRBV12-3 or TRBV12-4 to TRBJ1-2, with D hard to call. With 3 bases removed from V and 8 bases from J, the gap between germline ends came to 10 bases. The CDR3 is 12 residues long. CDR3 loop: CASSLGGPGYTF. CDR3 nucleotides: TGTGCCAGCAGTTTGGGAGGTCCCGGCTACACCTTC.

In its sample, this clonotype was seen a few times. J is TRBJ1-2 and V is TRBV12-3 or TRBV12-4, with no clear D. This CDR3 comprises 15 residues. V was pared by 6 bases and J by 3 bases, with 17 bases between. The CDR3 sequence: CASSTLYGVDYGYTF. CDR3 in DNA: TGTGCCAGCAGCACCCTTTATGGGGTTGACTATGGCTACACCTTC.

This clonotype was seen a few times. The chain uses TRBV29-1 and TRBJ2-3; the D is unclear. The CDR3 spans 14 residues. V was clipped by 6 bases and J by 1 base, with 14 bases between them. CDR1 and CDR2 (germline): SQVTM, ANQGSEA. The CDR3 spells CSVLRVLGTDTQYF. In DNA, the CDR3 is TGCAGCGTCCTCAGAGTCCTCGGCACAGATACGCAGTATTTT.

V usage is TRBV6-4 and J usage is TRBJ2-1; 12 bases map to TRBD2. V shed 5 bases and J 6 bases; nucleotides not matched to a gene: 11. The CDR3 loop spans 17 amino acids. Germline values: CDR1 MRHNA, CDR2 SNTAGT. CDR3 region: CASSPVALAGGVNEQFF. In nucleotides, the CDR3 is TGTGCCAGCAGTCCCGTTGCACTAGCGGGAGGCGTCAATGAGCAGTTCTTC.

This clonotype was seen only a few times. CDR3 amino acids: CASSFGDRTYEQYF. As DNA, the CDR3 is TGTGCCAGCAGTTTTGGTGACCGGACCTACGAGCAGTACTTC. This rearrangement joins TRBV12-3 or TRBV12-4 to TRBJ2-7; D call uncertain. Trimming left V 3 bases short and J 2 bases short, with 11 bases between. This CDR3 is 14 amino acids long.

In nucleotides, the CDR3 is TGTGCCACCAGTGACGTCCCGGGACTTTACTCACAGGGAGGTTCCGGGAATGAGCAGTTCTTC. Protein product: CATSDVPGLYSQGGSGNEQFF. The rearrangement links TRBV24-1 to TRBJ2-1, with D perhaps TRBD1 or TRBD2 (6 bases each). This CDR3 has 21 residues. Germline lookup yields CDR1 KGHDR and CDR2 SFDVKD. With 4 bases removed from V and 7 bases from J, the gap between germline ends came to 34 bases.

The J gene is TRBJ2-1, the V gene TRBV6-2 or TRBV6-3; 7 positions match TRBD2. V dropped 0 bases and J dropped 3; count of bases not matched to a gene: 5. Germline-derived CDR1 and CDR2 are MNHEY and SVGEGT. CDR3 length: 16 residues. Written as DNA, the CDR3 is TGTGCCAGCAGTTACTCCCTGACTAGCCTCTACAATGAGCAGTTCTTC. It specifies CASSYSLTSLYNEQFF.

V is TRBV20-1 and J is TRBJ2-1; TRBD2 might be the D (5 bases). This CDR3 is 17 amino acids long. Between the trimmed V and J ends, which lost 1 base and 0 bases, there was a span of 16 bases. Germline loops: CDR1 DFQATT, CDR2 SNEGSKA (reference sequence). This CDR3 reads CSARAKTGIYSYNEQFF. The CDR3 coding sequence is TGCAGTGCTAGAGCCAAGACGGGGATTTACTCCTACAATGAGCAGTTCTTC.

This clonotype was counted a few times. CDR3 sequence reads: CSAPPEPFYNSPLHF. CDR3 nucleotide sequence: TGCAGTGCCCCCCCGGAGCCGTTCTATAATTCACCCCTCCACTTT. This chain links TRBV20-1 with TRBJ1-6, with D uncertain. This CDR3 contains 15 residues. CDR1 is DFQATT, CDR2 SNEGSKA, per germline (reference sequence). Trimming took 6 bases from V and 3 from J, leaving 15 bases between them.

The chain employs TRBV14 and TRBJ2-1, with TRBD1 as a possible D gene (6 bases). There are 14 residues in the CDR3. Trimming stripped 0 bases from V and 7 bases from J, with 10 bases between. Germline V gene sequence: CDR1 SGHDN, CDR2 FVKESK. The CDR3 protein is CASSQDQGMNEQFF. CDR3 bases: TGTGCCAGCAGCCAAGATCAGGGGATGAATGAGCAGTTCTTC.

This clonotype has more than one count but fewer than ten. V usage is TRBV2 and J usage is TRBJ1-2; TRBD1 agrees at 9 bases. The CDR3 sequence is 15 residues long. With V trimmed by 11 bases and J by 2 bases, 12 bases remained unmatched. Germline V CDR1 and CDR2: SNHLY, FYNNEI. The DNA of the CDR3 is TGTGCCCTAGGGGGACAGGGAAGTTCCAACTATGGCTACACCTTC. This translates into CALGGQGSSNYGYTF.

This clonotype was counted only a few times. V usage is TRBV7-8 and J usage is TRBJ2-5; TRBD2 matches 12 bases. The J segment lost 1 base and the V segment lost 5 bases, leaving 5 bases of the junction unmatched. The CDR3 runs to 16 residues. From germline, CDR1 is SGHVS and CDR2 FQNEAQ. The CDR3 coding sequence is TGTGCCAGCAGCCAACGGACTAGCGGGACCCAAGAGACCCAGTACTTC. As protein: CASSQRTSGTQETQYF.

This clonotype has ten or more counts. V gene TRBV12-3 or TRBV12-4 combines with J gene TRBJ2-3, with unresolved D. There are 12 residues in the CDR3. The V and J ends lost 2 bases and 5 bases respectively, with 5 bases between them. CDR3 coding DNA: TGTGCCAGCAGTTTATACGGAGATACGCAGTATTTT. Encoded protein: CASSLYGDTQYF.

This clonotype has more than one count but fewer than ten. The chain uses TRBV12-3 or TRBV12-4 and TRBJ1-6; tentative D call: TRBD1 (5 bases). The length of the CDR3 is 18 residues. Trimming pared 1 base from V and 5 bases from J, leaving 18 bases between. This chain's CDR3 is CASSLERRGIRDNSPLHF. The CDR3 DNA sequence: TGTGCCAGCAGTTTAGAGAGGCGGGGGATTCGGGATAATTCACCCCTCCACTTT.

This sequence joins TRBV5-1 and TRBJ2-1; TRBD2 matches at 14 bases. Looked up from germline, CDR1 is SGHRS and CDR2 is YFSETQ. The CDR3 has 17 residues. Losses at the gene ends were 2 bases for V and 6 bases for J; bases not matched to a gene: 7. CDR3 protein: CASSLGTSGSSINEQFF. Here the CDR3 DNA reads TGCGCCAGCAGCTTAGGGACTAGCGGGAGTTCAATCAATGAGCAGTTCTTC.

This clonotype was seen a handful of times. The V gene is TRBV7-9, the J gene TRBJ2-3; 13 nucleotides align to TRBD2. V lost 11 bases, J lost 1 base, and 9 bases stayed unmatched. The CDR3 is made up of 16 amino acids. The germline gives CDR1 SEHNR, CDR2 FQNEAQ (reference sequence). CDR3: CALGRGLAGRTDTQYF. CDR3 coding DNA: TGTGCCCTCGGGCGGGGACTAGCGGGGCGCACAGATACGCAGTATTTT.

The chain combines TRBV6-1 with TRBJ2-7; the match to TRBD1 covers 10 bases. CDR1 MNHNS and CDR2 SASEGT come from the germline V gene. With V trimmed by 8 bases and J by 2 bases, 12 bases remained unmatched. The CDR3 is 16 residues long. The CDR3 sequence is CASSRSGTGVAYEQYF. In DNA form, the CDR3 reads TGTGCCAGCTCTCGTTCTGGGACAGGGGTGGCCTACGAGCAGTACTTC.

The genes are TRBV7-9 and TRBJ1-1; perhaps TRBD1 as D (6 bases). CDR3 length: 15 residues. Germline V lookup: CDR1 SEHNR, CDR2 FQNEAQ (reference sequence). V dropped 0 bases and J dropped 4 bases, with 12 bases sitting between them. For the CDR3, the DNA is TGTGCCAGCAGCTTAGCGGGACAACCTAGCACTGAAGCTTTCTTT. It codes for CASSLAGQPSTEAFF.

In the case of this clonotype: A read error is the likely source, as a far larger clone sits one nucleotide away. The rearrangement joins TRBV7-9 to TRBJ2-7, with D hard to call. CDR3 length: 11 residues. Germline V gives CDR1 SEHNR, CDR2 FQNEAQ (reference sequence). V lost 2 bases and J 4 bases, leaving 3 bases between the germline ends. The CDR3 DNA follows: TGTGCCAGCAGCTTATGGTACGAGCAGTACTTC. It is translated as CASSLWYEQYF.

The chain's CDR3 is CASSILTDLEAFF. The CDR3 bases are TGTGCCAGCAGCATTCTCACGGACTTGGAAGCTTTCTTT. The chain carries TRBV7-2 and TRBJ1-1; D is ambiguous. Germline V CDR1 and CDR2: SGHTA, FQGNSA. V lost 5 bases and J 8 bases, leaving 15 bases between the germline ends. The CDR3 spans 13 residues.

V is TRBV5-1 and J is TRBJ2-5, with D tentatively TRBD2 (6 bases). This CDR3 has 13 amino acids. The V end was cut by 3 bases, the J end by 7 bases, with 13 bases between. Germline values: CDR1 SGHRS, CDR2 YFSETQ. CDR3 region: CASSSFLARTQYF. Written as DNA, the CDR3 is TGCGCCAGCAGCTCGTTCCTAGCGAGGACCCAGTACTTC.

This clonotype has a handful of counts. The chain joins TRBV10-3 to TRBJ1-3; D might be TRBD1 (5 bases). The CDR3 is 15 residues long. V gave up 6 bases and J gave up 0 bases, with 12 bases separating them. CDR1 ENHRY and CDR2 SYGVKD come from the germline V gene. The CDR3: CAISRDGDSGNTIYF. CDR3 bases: TGTGCCATCAGCCGGGACGGCGACTCTGGAAACACCATATATTTT.

The chain joins TRBV5-1 to TRBJ2-2; 7 bases map to TRBD1. The CDR3 runs 15 residues. The junction had 6 bases not matched to a gene; V was cut back by 4 bases and J by 3 bases. Germline-derived CDR1 and CDR2 are SGHRS and YFSETQ. The CDR3 nucleotides read TGCGCCAGCAGCAATGAAGGGGGCGACACCGGGGAGCTGTTTTTT. This codes for CASSNEGGDTGELFF.

There are a few counts of this clonotype. CDR3: CASSPAGKQETQYF. Written as DNA, the CDR3 is TGTGCCAGCAGCCCAGCCGGGAAACAAGAGACCCAGTACTTC. The chain has TRBV14 and TRBJ2-5; maybe TRBD2 (5 bases). The CDR3 has 14 amino acids. Trimming shortened V by 4 bases and J by 2 bases, and 11 bases separated the two germline ends. Per germline, CDR1 SGHDN and CDR2 FVKESK.

The V gene is TRBV12-3 or TRBV12-4, the J gene TRBJ2-5, with D possibly being TRBD1 (5 bases). Trimming took off 4 bases at V and 5 bases at J, with 17 bases between the two ends. This CDR3 has 15 amino acids. CDR3 residues: CASSSSSRGRETQYF. The CDR3, as DNA: TGTGCCAGCAGTTCCAGTTCTAGGGGTAGGGAGACCCAGTACTTC.

V gene TRBV5-6 combines with J gene TRBJ1-1; D gene unclear. Germline CDR1 is SGHDT and CDR2 is YYEEEE. This CDR3 spans 15 amino acids. Trimming stripped 0 bases from V and 4 bases from J, with 13 bases between. The CDR3 protein is CASSLGAGGSTEAFF. For the CDR3, the DNA is TGTGCCAGCAGCTTGGGGGCAGGTGGCAGCACTGAAGCTTTCTTT.

The chain recombines TRBV19 with TRBJ2-1; 10 nucleotides agree with TRBD1. The germline V gene encodes CDR1 LNHDA and CDR2 SQIVND (reference sequence). Trimming at V came to 6 bases and at J to 8 bases, leaving 7 bases not matched to a gene. The CDR3 loop spans 14 amino acids. In DNA form, the CDR3 reads TGTGCCAGTAGCAGGGACAGGGGCATCGATGAGCAGTTCTTC. Its protein is CASSRDRGIDEQFF. Full variable domain (rest looked up from reference TRBV19 and TRBJ2-1): DGGITQSPKYLFRKEGQNVTLSCEQNLNHDAMYWYRQDPGQGLRLIYYSQIVNDFQKGDIAEGYSVSREKKESFPLTVTSAQKNPTAFYLCASSRDRGIDEQFFGPGTRLTVL.